One sample yielded the 14 T cell receptor beta chains listed below, sequenced in a study of blood T cell repertoires in COVID-19 (dated by TCRdb to about 2020). Libraries were constructed by the immunoSEQ multiplex PCR assay. TCRdb mirrors the immuneACCESS table, restricted to in-frame sequences. Some clones are absent from its copies; in checked studies, under half trace to an unresolved V gene, and the reason for the others is unknown. The sample records 35,000 to 45,000 clones, approximately 78% of which are singletons. The ten largest clones add up to approximately 15% of the sample. Sequencing was done on a sample of peripheral blood. The receptors were sampled from a man aged 70 or older with acute or convalescent COVID-19.

V and J are TRBV5-1 and TRBJ2-4; D possibly corresponds to TRBD1 (6 bases). Germline V gene lookup returns CDR1 SGHRS and CDR2 YFSETQ. The length of the CDR3 is 23 residues. V lost 1 base to trimming and J lost 0 bases, with 32 bases between them. CDR3 coding DNA: TGCGCCAGCAGCTTGAGCCAGGGGATCTCCAATTTCGAAGGAAATCTAGCCAAAAACATTCAGTACTTC. Amino acids: CASSLSQGISNFEGNLAKNIQYF.

V and J are TRBV2 and TRBJ1-5; TRBD1 aligns across 8 bases. This CDR3 comprises 15 residues. CDR1 and CDR2 from the germline V gene are SNHLY and FYNNEI. Trimming at V came to 6 bases and at J to 3 bases, leaving 7 bases not matched to a gene. The CDR3, as DNA: TGTGCCAGCAGCGACAGGGGTACTCACAATCAGCCCCAGCATTTT. The encoded protein is CASSDRGTHNQPQHF.

This clone came up once. This sequence joins TRBV6-6 and TRBJ2-1, with TRBD2 as a possible D gene (6 bases). CDR1 is MNHNY and CDR2 is SVGAGI in the germline V gene (reference sequence). The CDR3 is 13 amino acids. The V and J ends lost 2 bases and 7 bases respectively, with 9 bases between them. The CDR3 loop is CASSYGGVNEQFF. The CDR3, as DNA: TGTGCCAGCAGTTACGGCGGGGTTAATGAGCAGTTCTTC.

V gene TRBV27 combines with J gene TRBJ2-3; D is undetermined. Trimming took off 1 base at V and 3 bases at J, with 5 bases between the two ends. This CDR3 contains 13 residues. Looked up from germline, CDR1 is MNHEY and CDR2 is SMNVEV (reference sequence). The CDR3 DNA is TGTGCCAGCAGTTTATTCGGGACAGATACGCAGTATTTT. Translating it yields CASSLFGTDTQYF.

The V and J genes are TRBV15 and TRBJ2-7, with D perhaps matching TRBD2 (6 bases). The V gene's germline CDR1 is LNHNV and CDR2 YYDKDF (reference sequence). V gave up 3 bases and J gave up 1 base, with 13 bases separating them. There are 15 residues in the CDR3. The CDR3 DNA is TGTGCCACCAGCAGGGGGGGATGGGATTCCTACGAGCAGTACTTC. Translating it yields CATSRGGWDSYEQYF. The whole variable domain, remainder taken from reference TRBV15 and TRBJ2-7, is DAMVIQNPRYQVTQFGKPVTLSCSQTLNHNVMYWYQQKSSQAPKLLFHYYDKDFNNEADTPDNFQSRRPNTSFCFLDIRSPGLGDTAMYLCATSRGGWDSYEQYFGPGTRLTVT.

This chain connects TRBV4-3 to TRBJ1-2; TRBD1 agrees at 7 bases. The V segment lost 5 bases and the J segment 5 bases; nucleotides outside the gene matches: 11. The length of the CDR3 is 15 residues. CDR1 and CDR2 from the germline V gene are LGHNA and YSLEER. This CDR3 reads CASSESRQGPYGYTF. The CDR3 DNA reads as TGCGCCAGCAGCGAAAGCCGACAGGGACCATATGGCTACACCTTC.

V gene TRBV7-2 combines with J gene TRBJ1-2, with D tentatively TRBD1 (5 bases). This CDR3 comprises 13 residues. CDR1 is SGHTA, CDR2 FQGNSA, per germline. V was cut by 3 bases and J by 4 bases, with 9 bases left in between. CDR3 in amino acids: CASSLEGLYGYTF. The CDR3 DNA is TGTGCCAGCAGCTTGGAGGGGCTCTATGGCTACACCTTC.

The CDR3 spells CASSLLAVSTDTQYF. In DNA, the CDR3 is TGTGCCAGCAGCTTATTAGCGGTTAGCACAGATACGCAGTATTTT. The rearrangement joins TRBV7-2 to TRBJ2-3; D possibly corresponds to TRBD2 (6 bases). V gave up 2 bases and J gave up 0 bases, with 9 bases separating them. The germline CDR1 and CDR2 sequences are SGHTA and FQGNSA. This CDR3 has 15 residues.

The chain uses TRBV19 and TRBJ2-7, with D tentatively TRBD1 (5 bases). The CDR3 covers 14 residues. V was shortened by 1 base and J by 2 bases, with 9 bases between the two germline ends. Per germline, CDR1 LNHDA and CDR2 SQIVND (reference sequence). In nucleotides, the CDR3 is TGTGCCAGTAGTATAGGCCCAGGGACCTACGAGCAGTACTTC. Its protein product is CASSIGPGTYEQYF.

This chain uses TRBV19 with TRBJ1-1; TRBD1 aligns across 8 bases. Germline assignment: CDR1 LNHDA and CDR2 SQIVND (reference sequence). The ends lost 7 bases at V and 1 base at J; junction bases unmatched: 8. The CDR3 has 15 amino acids. CDR3: CASTNSGQGNTEAFF. The CDR3 region has the DNA TGTGCCAGTACCAATTCCGGACAGGGGAACACTGAAGCTTTCTTT.

This chain connects TRBV11-2 to TRBJ1-4; D is unclear. Trimming removed 6 bases at V and 3 bases at J, with 20 bases between. The germline gives CDR1 SGHAT, CDR2 FQNNGV. The CDR3 contains 17 residues. The CDR3 bases are TGTGCCAGCAGTCACTATGCGAGGGCAAGACCTAATGAAAAACTGTTTTTT. This codes for CASSHYARARPNEKLFF. The variable domain in full, completed from reference TRBV11-2 and TRBJ1-4, reads EAGVAQSPRYKIIEKRQSVAFWCNPISGHATLYWYQQILGQGPKLLIQFQNNGVVDDSQLPKDRFSAERLKGVDSTLKIQPAKLEDSAVYLCASSHYARARPNEKLFFGSGTQLSVL.

The chain uses TRBV6-2 or TRBV6-3 and TRBJ2-7; 7 bases fit TRBD1. The CDR3 loop spans 14 amino acids. Germline CDR1 MNHEY, CDR2 SVGEGT. J was trimmed by 2 bases and V by 5 bases; bases with no gene match: 6. The CDR3 DNA reads as TGTGCCAGCAGTGATTGGACAGGCACCTACGAGCAGTACTTC. Protein product: CASSDWTGTYEQYF.

The chain recombines TRBV19 with TRBJ2-3, with a weak D call TRBD1 (6 bases). Germline V gene sequence: CDR1 LNHDA, CDR2 SQIVND (reference sequence). This CDR3 is built from 15 residues. V was cut by 3 bases and J by 1 base, with 11 bases left in between. The CDR3 reads CASSIRHRGTDTQYF. In DNA form, the CDR3 reads TGTGCCAGTAGTATTCGTCACAGGGGCACAGATACGCAGTATTTT.

This clone was found a few times. The chain carries TRBV12-5 and TRBJ2-7, with D tentatively TRBD1 (6 bases). CDR1 is LGHNT, CDR2 FRNRAP, per germline. The V gene lost 5 bases and the J gene lost 2 bases, with 10 bases spanning the gap. The CDR3 is 13 amino acids. Here the CDR3 reads CASGPTGPYEQYF. In DNA, the CDR3 is TGTGCTAGTGGTCCGACAGGCCCCTACGAGCAGTACTTC. Supplemented by reference TRBV12-5 and TRBJ2-7, the full variable domain reads DARVTQTPRHKVTEMGQEVTMRCQPILGHNTVFWYRQTMMQGLELLAYFRNRAPLDDSGMPKDRFSAEMPDATLATLKIQPSEPRDSAVYFCASGPTGPYEQYFGPGTRLTVT.